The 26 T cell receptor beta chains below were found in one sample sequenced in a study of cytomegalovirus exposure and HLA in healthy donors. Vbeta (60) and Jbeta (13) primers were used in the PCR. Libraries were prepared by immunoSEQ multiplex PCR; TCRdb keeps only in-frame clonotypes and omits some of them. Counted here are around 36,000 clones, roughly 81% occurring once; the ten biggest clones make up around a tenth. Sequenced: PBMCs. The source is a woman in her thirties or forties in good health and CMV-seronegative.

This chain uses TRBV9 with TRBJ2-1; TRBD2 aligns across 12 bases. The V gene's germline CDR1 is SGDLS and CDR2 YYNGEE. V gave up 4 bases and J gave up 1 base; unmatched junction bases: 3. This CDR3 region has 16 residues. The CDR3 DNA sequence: TGTGCCAGCAGCTCTAGCGGGGGGGTATCCTACAATGAGCAGTTCTTC. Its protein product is CASSSSGGVSYNEQFF.

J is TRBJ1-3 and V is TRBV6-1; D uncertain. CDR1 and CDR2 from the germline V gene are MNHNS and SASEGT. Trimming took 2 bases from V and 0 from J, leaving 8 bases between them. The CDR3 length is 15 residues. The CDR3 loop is CASSENTNSGNTIYF. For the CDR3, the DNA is TGTGCCAGCAGTGAAAACACTAACTCTGGAAACACCATATATTTT.

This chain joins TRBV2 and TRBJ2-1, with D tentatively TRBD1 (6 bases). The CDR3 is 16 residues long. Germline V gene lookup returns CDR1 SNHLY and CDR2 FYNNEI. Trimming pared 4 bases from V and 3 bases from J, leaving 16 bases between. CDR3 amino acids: CASSVWTVRSYNEQFF. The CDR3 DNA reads TGTGCCAGCAGTGTATGGACAGTCCGTAGCTACAATGAGCAGTTCTTC.

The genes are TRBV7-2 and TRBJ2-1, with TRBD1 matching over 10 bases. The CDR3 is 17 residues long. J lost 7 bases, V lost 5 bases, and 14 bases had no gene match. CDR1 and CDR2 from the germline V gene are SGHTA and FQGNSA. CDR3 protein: CASSLYPTGGAINEQFF. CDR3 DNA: TGTGCCAGCAGCCTATACCCGACAGGGGGCGCGATTAATGAGCAGTTCTTC.

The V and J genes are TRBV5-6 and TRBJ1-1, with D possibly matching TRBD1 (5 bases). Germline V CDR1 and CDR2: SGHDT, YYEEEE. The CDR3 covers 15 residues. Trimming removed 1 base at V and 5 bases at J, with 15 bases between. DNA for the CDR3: TGTGCCAGCAGCTTGCTGGGCGGGGGATTTACTGAAGCTTTCTTT. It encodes CASSLLGGGFTEAFF.

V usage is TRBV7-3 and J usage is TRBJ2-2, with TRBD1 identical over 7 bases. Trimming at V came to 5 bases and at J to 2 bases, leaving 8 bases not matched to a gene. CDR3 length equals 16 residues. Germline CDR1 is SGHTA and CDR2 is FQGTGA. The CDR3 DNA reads TGTGCCAGCAGCCGGGACAGAAACCTTAACACCGGGGAGCTGTTTTTT. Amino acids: CASSRDRNLNTGELFF.

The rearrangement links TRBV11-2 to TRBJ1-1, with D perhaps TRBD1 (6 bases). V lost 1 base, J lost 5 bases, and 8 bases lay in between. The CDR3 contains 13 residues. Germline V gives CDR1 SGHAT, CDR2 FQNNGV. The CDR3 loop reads CASSLVRGTEAFF. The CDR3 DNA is TGTGCCAGCAGCTTAGTGAGGGGGACTGAAGCTTTCTTT.

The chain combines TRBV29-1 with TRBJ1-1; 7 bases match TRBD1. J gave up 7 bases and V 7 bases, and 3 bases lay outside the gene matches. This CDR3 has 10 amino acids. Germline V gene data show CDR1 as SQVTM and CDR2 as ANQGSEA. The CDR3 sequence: CSAGGDEAFF. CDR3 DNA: TGCAGCGCAGGGGGTGATGAAGCTTTCTTT.

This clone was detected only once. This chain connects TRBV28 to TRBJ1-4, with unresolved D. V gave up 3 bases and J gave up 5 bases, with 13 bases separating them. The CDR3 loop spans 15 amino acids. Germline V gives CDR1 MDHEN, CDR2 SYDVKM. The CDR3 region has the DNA TGTGCCAGCAGTTTGGAGAGGGTCTGGAATGAAAAACTGTTTTTT. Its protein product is CASSLERVWNEKLFF.

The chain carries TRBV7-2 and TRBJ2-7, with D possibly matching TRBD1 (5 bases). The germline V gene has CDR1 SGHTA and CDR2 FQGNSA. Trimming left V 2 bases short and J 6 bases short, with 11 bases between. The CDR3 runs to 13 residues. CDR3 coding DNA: TGTGCCAGCAGCTTACAGCAGGGCGGCGAGCAGTACGTC. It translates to CASSLQQGGEQYV.

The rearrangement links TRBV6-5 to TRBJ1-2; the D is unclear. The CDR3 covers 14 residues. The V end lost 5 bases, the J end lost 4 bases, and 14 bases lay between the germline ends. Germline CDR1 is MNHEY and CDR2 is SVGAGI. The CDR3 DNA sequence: TGTGCCAGCAGTACAGACCGAACCGGCTATGGCTACACCTTC. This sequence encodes CASSTDRTGYGYTF.

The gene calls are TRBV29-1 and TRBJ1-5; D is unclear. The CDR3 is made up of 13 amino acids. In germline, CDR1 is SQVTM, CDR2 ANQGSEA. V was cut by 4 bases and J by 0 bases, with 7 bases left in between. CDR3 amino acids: CSVAASSNQPQHF. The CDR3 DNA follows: TGCAGCGTTGCTGCGAGTAGCAATCAGCCCCAGCATTTT. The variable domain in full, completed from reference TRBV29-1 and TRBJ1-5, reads SAVISQKPSRDICQRGTSLTIQCQVDSQVTMMFWYRQQPGQSLTLIATANQGSEATYESGFVIDKFPISRPNLTFSTLTVSNMSPEDSSIYLCSVAASSNQPQHFGDGTRLSIL.

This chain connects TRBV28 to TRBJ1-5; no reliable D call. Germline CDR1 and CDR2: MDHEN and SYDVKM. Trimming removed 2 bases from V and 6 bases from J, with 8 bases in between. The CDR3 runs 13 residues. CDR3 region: CASSLPAGQPQHF. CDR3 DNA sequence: TGTGCCAGCAGTTTACCGGCAGGTCAGCCCCAGCATTTT.

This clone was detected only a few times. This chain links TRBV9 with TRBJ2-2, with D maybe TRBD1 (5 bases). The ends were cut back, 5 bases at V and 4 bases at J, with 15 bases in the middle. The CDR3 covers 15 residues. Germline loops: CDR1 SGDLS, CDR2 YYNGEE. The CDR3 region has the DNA TGTGCCAGCAGTGCAGCATGGGGCGGCACCGGGGAGCTGTTTTTT. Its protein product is CASSAAWGGTGELFF.

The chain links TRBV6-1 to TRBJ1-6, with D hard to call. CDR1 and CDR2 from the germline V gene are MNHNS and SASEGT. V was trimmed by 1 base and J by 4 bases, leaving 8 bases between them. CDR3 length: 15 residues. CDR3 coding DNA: TGTGCCAGCAGTGAAGTGGGCCAGTATAATTCACCCCTCCACTTT. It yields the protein CASSEVGQYNSPLHF.

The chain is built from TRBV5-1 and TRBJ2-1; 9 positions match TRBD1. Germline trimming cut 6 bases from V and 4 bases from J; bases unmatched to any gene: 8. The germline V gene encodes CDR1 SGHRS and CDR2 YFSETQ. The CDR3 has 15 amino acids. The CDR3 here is CASTLRDRVYNEQFF. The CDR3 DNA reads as TGCGCCAGCACCCTCCGGGACAGGGTATACAATGAGCAGTTCTTC.

The CDR3 region is CASSPQGAGNEKLFF. In nucleotides, the CDR3 is TGTGCCAGCTCACCGCAGGGGGCGGGTAATGAAAAACTGTTTTTT. The chain has TRBV18 and TRBJ1-4; TRBD1 aligns across 8 bases. Germline V gene data show CDR1 as KGHSH and CDR2 as LQKENI. Trimming at V came to 3 bases and at J to 4 bases, leaving 4 bases not matched to a gene. The CDR3 is 15 amino acids.

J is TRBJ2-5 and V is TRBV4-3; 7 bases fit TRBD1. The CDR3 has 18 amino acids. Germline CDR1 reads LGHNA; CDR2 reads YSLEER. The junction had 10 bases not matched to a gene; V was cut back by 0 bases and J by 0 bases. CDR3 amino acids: CASSQERTGATYQETQYF. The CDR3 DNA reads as TGCGCCAGCAGCCAAGAGAGAACAGGGGCTACGTACCAAGAGACCCAGTACTTC.

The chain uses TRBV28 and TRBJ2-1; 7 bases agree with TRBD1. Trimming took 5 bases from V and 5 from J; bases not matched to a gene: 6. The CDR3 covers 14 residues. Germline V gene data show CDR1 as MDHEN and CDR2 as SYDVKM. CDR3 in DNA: TGTGCCAGCAGTGACGGGGACAGCGACAATGAGCAGTTCTTC. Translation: CASSDGDSDNEQFF.

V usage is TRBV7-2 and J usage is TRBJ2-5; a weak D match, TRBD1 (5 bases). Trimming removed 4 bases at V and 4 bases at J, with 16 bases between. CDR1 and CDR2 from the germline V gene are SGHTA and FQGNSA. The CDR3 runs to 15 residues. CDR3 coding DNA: TGTGCCAGCAGCTCTGCCCGGGCTAGGGGAGAGACCCAGTACTTC. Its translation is CASSSARARGETQYF. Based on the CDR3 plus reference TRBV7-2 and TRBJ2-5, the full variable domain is GAGVSQSPSNKVTEKGKDVELRCDPISGHTALYWYRQSLGQGLEFLIYFQGNSAPDKSGLPSDRFSAERTGGSVSTLTIQRTQQEDSAVYLCASSSARARGETQYFGPGTRLLVL.

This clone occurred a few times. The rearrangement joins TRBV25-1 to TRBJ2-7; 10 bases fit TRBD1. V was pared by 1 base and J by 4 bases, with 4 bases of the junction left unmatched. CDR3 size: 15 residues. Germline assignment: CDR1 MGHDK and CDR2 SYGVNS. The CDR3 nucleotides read TGTGCCAGCAGTGAATGGTGGGACAGGGGTTACGAGCAGTACTTC. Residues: CASSEWWDRGYEQYF.

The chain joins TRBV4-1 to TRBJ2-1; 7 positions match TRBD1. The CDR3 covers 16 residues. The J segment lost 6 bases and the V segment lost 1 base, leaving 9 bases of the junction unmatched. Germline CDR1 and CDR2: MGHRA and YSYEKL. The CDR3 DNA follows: TGCGCCAGCAGCCAAGGAAAGGGGGACAGACCCAATGAGCAGTTCTTC. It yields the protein CASSQGKGDRPNEQFF.

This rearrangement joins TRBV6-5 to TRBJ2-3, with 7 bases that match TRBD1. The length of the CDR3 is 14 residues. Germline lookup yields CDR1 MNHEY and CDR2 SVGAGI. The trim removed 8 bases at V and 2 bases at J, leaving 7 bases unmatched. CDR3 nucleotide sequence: TGTGCCAGCGCTCGGGACAGCCTCACAGATACGCAGTATTTT. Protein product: CASARDSLTDTQYF.

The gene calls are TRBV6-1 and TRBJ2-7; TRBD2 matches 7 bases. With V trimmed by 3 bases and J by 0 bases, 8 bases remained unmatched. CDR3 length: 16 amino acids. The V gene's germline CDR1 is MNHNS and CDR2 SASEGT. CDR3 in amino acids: CASSDPGTTSSYEQYV. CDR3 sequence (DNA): TGTGCCAGCAGTGACCCGGGGACTACTAGCTCCTACGAGCAGTACGTC.

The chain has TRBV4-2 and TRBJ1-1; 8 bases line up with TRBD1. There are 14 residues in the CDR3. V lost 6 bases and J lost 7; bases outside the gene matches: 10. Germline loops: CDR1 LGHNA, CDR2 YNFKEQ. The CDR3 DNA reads TGTGCCAGCAGTCATTCAGGGGGCGCTGATGAAGCTTTCTTT. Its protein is CASSHSGGADEAFF.

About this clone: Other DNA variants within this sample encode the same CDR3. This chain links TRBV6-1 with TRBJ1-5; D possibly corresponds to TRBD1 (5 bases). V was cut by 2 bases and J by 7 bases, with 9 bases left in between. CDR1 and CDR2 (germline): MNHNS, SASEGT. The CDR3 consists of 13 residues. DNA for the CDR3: TGTGCCAGCAGTGAATCAGGGAACCAGCCCCAGCATTTT. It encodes CASSESGNQPQHF.